Here is one T cell receptor (beta chain) with its context. This sample is part of a study of technical replicates of blood from several donors. Germline V CDR1 and CDR2: SGDLS, YYNGEE. Trimming removed 0 bases at V and 4 bases at J, with 8 bases between. The CDR3 is 14 amino acids. The protocol was immunoSEQ multiplex PCR, while the TCRdb copy is restricted to in-frame clones and leaves out a portion. The data contain more than 65,000 clones, roughly 95% of them singletons. Sequencing used T cells isolated from PBMCs. V usage is TRBV9 and J usage is TRBJ1-3, with D tentatively TRBD1 (5 bases). This clonotype was obtained from a human donor in good health. The CDR3 region has the DNA TGTGCCAGCAGCGTAGAAGGGGCGGGAAACACCATATATTTT. It translates to CASSVEGAGNTIYF.